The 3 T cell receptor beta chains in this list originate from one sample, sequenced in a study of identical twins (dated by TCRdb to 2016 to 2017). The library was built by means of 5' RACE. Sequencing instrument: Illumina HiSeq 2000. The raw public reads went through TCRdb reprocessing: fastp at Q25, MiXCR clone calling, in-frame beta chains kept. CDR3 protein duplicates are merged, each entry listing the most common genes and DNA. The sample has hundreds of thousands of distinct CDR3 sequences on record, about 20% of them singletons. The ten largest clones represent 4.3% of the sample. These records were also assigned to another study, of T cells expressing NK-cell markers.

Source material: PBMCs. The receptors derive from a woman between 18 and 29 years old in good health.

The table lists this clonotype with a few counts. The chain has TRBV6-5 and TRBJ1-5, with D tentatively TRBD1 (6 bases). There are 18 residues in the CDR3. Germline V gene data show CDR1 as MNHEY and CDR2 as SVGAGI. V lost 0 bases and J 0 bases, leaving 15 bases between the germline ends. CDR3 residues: CASSYSTGSFYSNQPQHF. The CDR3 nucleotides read TGTGCCAGCAGTTACTCGACAGGCAGCTTCTATAGCAATCAGCCCCAGCATTTT.

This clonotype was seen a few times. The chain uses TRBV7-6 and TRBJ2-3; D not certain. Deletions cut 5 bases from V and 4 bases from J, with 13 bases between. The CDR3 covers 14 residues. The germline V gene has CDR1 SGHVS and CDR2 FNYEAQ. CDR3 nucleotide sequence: TGTGCCAGCAGCCCCCGGCAGGTTGCAGATACGCAGTATTTT. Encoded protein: CASSPRQVADTQYF.

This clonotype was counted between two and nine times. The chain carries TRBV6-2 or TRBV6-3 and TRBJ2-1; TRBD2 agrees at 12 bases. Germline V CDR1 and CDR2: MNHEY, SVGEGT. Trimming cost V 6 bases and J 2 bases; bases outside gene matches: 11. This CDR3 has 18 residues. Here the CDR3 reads CASSTTGLAGITYNEQFF. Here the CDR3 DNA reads TGTGCCAGCAGCACGACTGGACTAGCGGGAATCACCTACAATGAGCAGTTCTTC.